The 30 T cell receptor beta chains below were found in one sample sequenced in a study of T cells of healthy individuals. TCRdb redid the calling of the 5' RACE reads with MiXCR, one entry per CDR3 protein. The sample lists tens of thousands of distinct CDR3 sequences; 15% to 20% were seen once. Receptors were obtained from a human donor in good health.

This clonotype was seen a few times. The V and J genes are TRBV4-1 and TRBJ2-3, with 13 bases lining up with TRBD2. V shed 4 bases and J 1 base; nucleotides not matched to a gene: 8. There are 18 residues in the CDR3. Germline CDR1 MGHRA, CDR2 YSYEKL. CDR3 protein: CASSPQRLAGGRTDTQYF. The CDR3 region has the DNA TGCGCCAGCAGCCCTCAGAGACTAGCGGGAGGACGCACAGATACGCAGTATTTT.

The chain carries TRBV10-3 and TRBJ2-5; tentatively, D is TRBD1 (6 bases). Germline assignment: CDR1 ENHRY and CDR2 SYGVKD. This CDR3 region has 12 residues. V lost 10 bases and J lost 12, with 21 bases in between. CDR3 nucleotide sequence: TGTGCCACCCTCTTTCCCGGGACACCAAAGTACTTC. As protein: CATLFPGTPKYF.

This clonotype has only a few counts. In DNA form, the CDR3 reads TGCAGTGCTAGAGATGGAATTCTAAGCCAAACAGGGGAGCCCCAGCATTTT. Protein product: CSARDGILSQTGEPQHF. The chain couples TRBV20-1 to TRBJ1-5; 7 bases agree with TRBD1. V dropped 0 bases and J dropped 8; count of bases not matched to a gene: 16. The CDR3 covers 17 residues. CDR1 and CDR2 (germline): DFQATT, SNEGSKA (reference sequence).

This clonotype was recorded at least ten times. The chain combines TRBV10-3 with TRBJ2-3, with TRBD2 matching over 14 bases. This CDR3 region has 18 residues. Germline lookup yields CDR1 ENHRY and CDR2 SYGVKD. With 4 bases clipped from V and 6 bases from J, the junction kept 12 bases outside the gene matches. In DNA form, the CDR3 reads TGTGCCATCAGTGTTGACCCCGGACTAGCGGGAGGTAGTGATACGCAGTATTTT. It translates to CAISVDPGLAGGSDTQYF.

This clonotype was seen only a few times. The chain combines TRBV20-1 with TRBJ2-2; possible D gene TRBD1, 6 bases. This CDR3 region has 15 residues. Between the trimmed V and J ends, which lost 1 base and 5 bases, there was a span of 14 bases. Germline values: CDR1 DFQATT, CDR2 SNEGSKA (reference sequence). The chain's CDR3 is CSARVSGADTGELFF. The CDR3 DNA reads TGCAGTGCTAGAGTTTCAGGGGCTGATACCGGGGAGCTGTTTTTT.

This clonotype was counted many times. The chain combines TRBV28 with TRBJ1-4; D ambiguous. CDR3 length: 13 amino acids. Trimming pared 3 bases from V and 5 bases from J, leaving 7 bases between. The V gene's germline CDR1 is MDHEN and CDR2 SYDVKM. The CDR3 loop reads CASSLAENEKLFF. The CDR3 DNA reads TGTGCCAGCAGTTTGGCGGAGAATGAAAAACTGTTTTTT.

The CDR3 DNA follows: TGTGCCAGCAGTCAAGACAGTCCTGAAGCTTTCTTT. This sequence encodes CASSQDSPEAFF. The V gene is TRBV12-3 or TRBV12-4, the J gene TRBJ1-1; the D gene is possibly TRBD1 (5 bases). Trimming took off 5 bases at V and 6 bases at J, with 10 bases between the two ends. CDR3 size: 12 residues.

This clonotype was picked up a small number of times. The chain links TRBV10-3 to TRBJ2-2; tentative D call: TRBD1 (5 bases). V was trimmed by 6 bases and J by 1 base, leaving 15 bases between them. This CDR3 contains 16 residues. Germline V gene sequence: CDR1 ENHRY, CDR2 SYGVKD. CDR3 sequence (DNA): TGTGCCATCAGGGAAGAGGTACAGGTGAACACCGGGGAGCTGTTTTTT. It yields the protein CAIREEVQVNTGELFF.

This clonotype was recorded a few times. The chain employs TRBV5-1 and TRBJ2-5, with D possibly being TRBD1 or TRBD2 (5 bases each). The V end lost 7 bases, the J end lost 2 bases, and 15 bases lay between the germline ends. The CDR3 sequence is 14 residues long. CDR1 is SGHRS and CDR2 is YFSETQ in the germline V gene. The CDR3 is CASAGWGFQETQYF. CDR3 DNA sequence: TGCGCCAGCGCTGGCTGGGGGTTTCAAGAGACCCAGTACTTC.

The V and J genes are TRBV2 and TRBJ2-5, with TRBD1 matching 11 bases. Trimming at V came to 8 bases and at J to 1 base, leaving 6 bases not matched to a gene. This CDR3 has 15 amino acids. Germline V gene lookup returns CDR1 SNHLY and CDR2 FYNNEI. As DNA, the CDR3 is TGTGCCAGCCTAGAAGGGACAGGGGGCCAAGAGACCCAGTACTTC. This gives the protein CASLEGTGGQETQYF.

In its sample, this clonotype was seen a few times. V and J are TRBV4-1 and TRBJ2-3; a possible D gene is TRBD2 (5 bases). V dropped 1 base and J dropped 0 bases, with 8 bases sitting between them. The germline gives CDR1 MGHRA, CDR2 YSYEKL. There are 15 residues in the CDR3. In DNA, the CDR3 is TGCGCCAGCAGCCAAGCGGGGTCTAGCACAGATACGCAGTATTTT. Translation gives CASSQAGSSTDTQYF.

The table lists this clonotype with a few counts. The chain joins TRBV7-2 to TRBJ2-2; D ambiguous. The CDR3 loop spans 14 amino acids. Trimming stripped 7 bases from V and 6 bases from J, with 15 bases between. Germline V gene lookup returns CDR1 SGHTA and CDR2 FQGNSA. The CDR3 coding sequence is TGTGCCAGCACCCAACAAATTAGATCCGGGGAGCTGTTTTTT. Its translation is CASTQQIRSGELFF.

The chain recombines TRBV7-6 with TRBJ2-7; maybe TRBD1 (6 bases). Germline V lookup: CDR1 SGHVS, CDR2 FNYEAQ. The CDR3 covers 19 residues. V was clipped by 1 base and J by 7 bases, with 29 bases between them. Written as DNA, the CDR3 is TGTGCCAGCAGCTTAGTTAGCCCCAGGGGAGAGCTAGTACTTACGGAGCAGTACTTC. It specifies CASSLVSPRGELVLTEQYF.

This clonotype was picked up many times. The chain couples TRBV3-1 to TRBJ2-2; a weak D match, TRBD1 (5 bases). Looked up from germline, CDR1 is LGHDT and CDR2 is YNNKEL (reference sequence). V was trimmed by 8 bases and J by 4 bases, leaving 11 bases between them. The CDR3 spans 13 residues. CDR3 bases: TGTGCCAGCCGTGGGGCGAGCACCGGGGAGCTGTTTTTT. Translated, it gives CASRGASTGELFF.

The chain links TRBV7-9 to TRBJ2-7; D ambiguous. CDR3 length: 12 amino acids. Germline lookup yields CDR1 SEHNR and CDR2 FQNEAQ (reference sequence). V was trimmed by 5 bases and J by 0 bases, leaving 5 bases between them. This CDR3 reads CASSENSYEQYF. CDR3 DNA: TGTGCCAGCAGCGAAAACTCCTACGAGCAGTACTTC. Combining the CDR3 with reference TRBV7-9 and TRBJ2-7 gives the whole variable domain DTGVSQNPRHKITKRGQNVTFRCDPISEHNRLYWYRQTLGQGPEFLTYFQNEAQLEKSRLLSDRFSAERPKGSFSTLEIQRTEQGDSAMYLCASSENSYEQYFGPGTRLTVT.

This clonotype appeared many times. V gene TRBV27 combines with J gene TRBJ2-7; weak D call: TRBD2 (5 bases). Trimming cost V 3 bases and J 4 bases, with 10 bases left between them. CDR3 length: 13 residues. The V gene's germline CDR1 is MNHEY and CDR2 SMNVEV (reference sequence). CDR3 DNA: TGTGCCAGCAGTTTGGGAGTACGGTACGAGCAGTACTTC. Its protein product is CASSLGVRYEQYF.

The genes are TRBV20-1 and TRBJ2-3; 7 bases map to TRBD2. V dropped 3 bases and J dropped 5; count of bases not matched to a gene: 14. This CDR3 has 16 amino acids. CDR1 is DFQATT and CDR2 is SNEGSKA in the germline V gene (reference sequence). The CDR3 region is CSARGGLAGVGDTQYF. In DNA form, the CDR3 reads TGCAGTGCTAGGGGGGGACTGGCGGGAGTGGGAGATACGCAGTATTTT.

At least ten counts were recorded for this clonotype. The chain joins TRBV14 to TRBJ2-3, with 10 bases that match TRBD1. Germline V CDR1 and CDR2: SGHDN, FVKESK. The trim removed 0 bases at V and 2 bases at J, leaving 5 bases unmatched. This CDR3 contains 17 residues. CDR3 region: CASSQETGGITTDTQYF. The CDR3 DNA follows: TGTGCCAGCAGCCAAGAGACAGGGGGCATTACCACAGATACGCAGTATTTT.

At least ten counts were recorded for this clonotype. The chain uses TRBV3-1 and TRBJ1-6; 7 bases match TRBD1. Germline V gives CDR1 LGHDT, CDR2 YNNKEL (reference sequence). This CDR3 has 15 residues. The ends lost 6 bases at V and 7 bases at J; junction bases unmatched: 9. Here the CDR3 reads CASRPGDRENSPLHF. In DNA, the CDR3 is TGTGCCAGCAGACCAGGCGACAGGGAGAATTCACCCCTCCACTTT.

This clonotype was counted ten times or more. The genes are TRBV6-4 and TRBJ2-6, with D uncertain. The CDR3 has 14 residues. The V gene's germline CDR1 is MRHNA and CDR2 SNTAGT. V was shortened by 3 bases and J by 0 bases, with 3 bases between the two germline ends. Here the CDR3 DNA reads TGTGCCAGCAGTGATAACTCTGGGGCCAACGTCCTGACTTTC. The encoded protein is CASSDNSGANVLTF.

CDR3 nucleotide sequence: TGTGCCAGCAGCGGGACCGGTGGAACCGGGGAGCTGTTTTTT. Translation gives CASSGTGGTGELFF. J is TRBJ2-2 and V is TRBV25-1, with D perhaps assigned TRBD1 or TRBD2 (5 bases each). Per germline, CDR1 MGHDK and CDR2 SYGVNS. V was cut by 6 bases and J by 5 bases, with 13 bases left in between. CDR3 length equals 14 residues. Looking up the rest from reference TRBV25-1 and TRBJ2-2 gives the full variable domain: EADIYQTPRYLVIGTGKKITLECSQTMGHDKMYWYQQDPGMELHLIHYSYGVNSTEKGDLSSESTVSRIRTEHFPLTLESARPSHTSQYLCASSGTGGTGELFFGEGSRLTVL.

The V gene is TRBV20-1, the J gene TRBJ2-7, with D perhaps TRBD1 (7 bases). Germline assignment: CDR1 DFQATT and CDR2 SNEGSKA (reference sequence). V was cut by 3 bases and J by 3 bases, with 15 bases left in between. The CDR3 is made up of 14 amino acids. CDR3 nucleotides: TGCAGTGCTAGGTTCCAGGGGGGATTCTACGAGCAGTACTTC. Its translation: CSARFQGGFYEQYF.

The J gene is TRBJ2-3, the V gene TRBV4-3; TRBD1 might be the D (5 bases). This CDR3 is 14 amino acids long. Germline assignment: CDR1 LGHNA and CDR2 YSLEER. The V end was cut by 1 base, the J end by 7 bases, with 12 bases between. The CDR3 loop reads CASSQVGAGNTQYF. Written as DNA, the CDR3 is TGCGCCAGCAGCCAAGTAGGGGCTGGGAATACGCAGTATTTT.

This clonotype showed up just a few times. This chain uses TRBV4-2 with TRBJ2-7, with D possibly called TRBD1 or TRBD2 (5 bases each). V lost 0 bases, J lost 2 bases, and 11 bases lay in between. Germline lookup yields CDR1 LGHNA and CDR2 YNFKEQ. The CDR3 length is 15 residues. CDR3 sequence: CASSQDSGRPYEQYF. The CDR3 DNA is TGTGCCAGCAGCCAAGATTCGGGACGTCCCTACGAGCAGTACTTC.

This clonotype was detected only a few times. The rearrangement joins TRBV7-9 to TRBJ1-1; 8 bases line up with TRBD1. The V gene end was trimmed by 10 bases and the J gene end by 1 base; junction bases not matched to a gene: 5. CDR1 and CDR2 from the germline V gene are SEHNR and FQNEAQ (reference sequence). This CDR3 has 13 amino acids. CDR3: CATRGPRNTEAFF. In DNA form, the CDR3 reads TGTGCCACCAGGGGGCCTAGGAACACTGAAGCTTTCTTT.

The genes are TRBV30 and TRBJ1-5; tentative D call: TRBD1 (6 bases). Germline values: CDR1 GTSNPN, CDR2 SVGIG (reference sequence). The CDR3 consists of 14 residues. V was clipped by 4 bases and J by 3 bases, with 13 bases between them. The CDR3 spells CAWNSGQINQPQHF. The CDR3 nucleotides are TGTGCCTGGAATAGTGGACAGATCAATCAGCCCCAGCATTTT.

The sample holds many counts of this clonotype. The chain couples TRBV4-1 to TRBJ2-2; no reliable D call. Trimming took 6 bases from V and 6 from J, leaving 20 bases between them. Germline V gene lookup returns CDR1 MGHRA and CDR2 YSYEKL. The CDR3 is made up of 16 amino acids. CDR3 region: CASSHRVGRSAGELFF. DNA for the CDR3: TGCGCCAGCAGTCATAGAGTGGGCAGGTCTGCCGGGGAGCTGTTTTTT.

This clonotype appeared many times. The chain is built from TRBV25-1 and TRBJ2-4, with D perhaps matching TRBD1 (6 bases). V dropped 4 bases and J dropped 1 base, with 11 bases sitting between them. Germline loops: CDR1 MGHDK, CDR2 SYGVNS. The CDR3 is 15 amino acids. The CDR3, as DNA: TGTGCCAGCAGTGGTGAACAGGGCGCCAAAAACATTCAGTACTTC. This sequence encodes CASSGEQGAKNIQYF.

CDR3 protein: CASSRPDREGEKFF. The DNA of the CDR3 is TGTGCCAGTAGTAGGCCAGACAGGGAAGGCGAGAAGTTCTTC. V is TRBV19 and J is TRBJ2-1; 7 nucleotides agree with TRBD1. Germline loops: CDR1 LNHDA, CDR2 SQIVND (reference sequence). The CDR3 has 14 residues. Losses at the gene ends were 4 bases for V and 14 bases for J; bases not matched to a gene: 14.

This clonotype was recorded a few times. A junction end diverges from the germline sequence, so it may reflect a read error. The chain recombines TRBV6-1 with TRBJ1-2; no clear D. The CDR3 covers 11 residues. Germline CDR1 and CDR2: MNHNS and SASEGT. The chain's CDR3 is CASSGPGRPLF. The DNA for the CDR3 is TGTGCCAGCAGTGGGCCAGGACGGCCTCTCTTC.